The 25 T cell receptor beta chains reported below all come from one sample, sequenced in a study of cytomegalovirus exposure and HLA in healthy donors (dated by TCRdb to the late 2010s). Libraries were made using the immunoSEQ multiplex PCR assay. For the multiplex PCR, a mixture combining 60 forward primers for TCR Vbeta segments and 13 reverse primers for TCR Jbeta segments was used. TCRdb mirrors the immuneACCESS table, restricted to in-frame sequences. Some clones are absent from its copies; in checked studies, under half trace to an unresolved V gene, and the reason for the others is unknown. For this sample the table gives over 100,000 clones, of which 78% were detected only once. 3% to 4% of the sample belongs to the ten largest clones. The specimen sequenced was PBMCs. These receptors all stem from a woman aged 30 to 39 in good health and CMV-seropositive.

This chain joins TRBV28 and TRBJ1-1, with 8 positions matching TRBD1. V lost 7 bases, J lost 1 base, and 5 bases stayed unmatched. From germline, CDR1 is MDHEN and CDR2 SYDVKM. The CDR3 sequence is 14 residues long. The DNA of the CDR3 is TGTGCCAGCACCTTGGACAGGGCGAACACTGAAGCTTTCTTT. Amino acid sequence: CASTLDRANTEAFF.

This chain connects TRBV5-4 to TRBJ2-1; the match to TRBD2 covers 9 bases. The length of the CDR3 is 16 residues. CDR1 and CDR2 from the germline V gene are SGHNT and YYREEE (reference sequence). V trimming: 0 bases; J trimming: 7 bases; junction bases outside the gene matches: 8. CDR3 sequence: CASSLAGSGGLNEQFF. In DNA form, the CDR3 reads TGTGCCAGCAGCTTGGCCGGCAGCGGGGGGTTAAATGAGCAGTTCTTC.

This chain joins TRBV6-1 and TRBJ1-2, with D possibly matching TRBD1 (6 bases). Trimming left V 5 bases short and J 13 bases short, with 20 bases between. Germline CDR1 is MNHNS and CDR2 is SASEGT. There are 13 residues in the CDR3. The CDR3 sequence: CASSQSSQGGLTF. DNA for the CDR3: TGTGCCAGCAGTCAAAGCTCACAGGGCGGACTCACCTTC.

This clone was counted only a few times. This chain links TRBV5-5 with TRBJ1-6; 7 bases are shared with TRBD1. J gave up 10 bases and V 4 bases, and 14 bases lay outside the gene matches. Germline V gene data show CDR1 as SGHKS and CDR2 as YYEKEE (reference sequence). The CDR3 totals 16 residues. CDR3 residues: CASSPEGQRRGSPLHF. The CDR3 nucleotides are TGTGCCAGCAGCCCGGAGGGACAGAGAAGGGGATCACCCCTCCACTTT.

As for this clone: Distinct nucleotide sequences in the sample also encode this CDR3. The rearrangement joins TRBV18 to TRBJ2-6; D possibly corresponds to TRBD2 (5 bases). The V gene lost 3 bases and the J gene lost 0 bases, with 6 bases spanning the gap. CDR1 is KGHSH, CDR2 LQKENI, per germline. This CDR3 contains 15 residues. The CDR3 spells CASSPRDSGANVLTF. CDR3 bases: TGTGCCAGCTCACCCCGGGACTCTGGGGCCAACGTCCTGACTTTC.

This clone is a singleton in its sample. The chain joins TRBV4-1 to TRBJ1-4, with 8 positions matching TRBD1. The CDR3 runs to 16 residues. Germline V gives CDR1 MGHRA, CDR2 YSYEKL. With 4 bases clipped from V and 8 bases from J, the junction kept 12 bases outside the gene matches. The CDR3 region is CASSRGQGPTIEKLFF. CDR3 coding DNA: TGCGCCAGCAGCCGAGGACAGGGTCCTACAATAGAAAAACTGTTTTTT.

The chain recombines TRBV4-2 with TRBJ2-7, with no clear D. CDR1 is LGHNA, CDR2 YNFKEQ, per germline. There are 13 residues in the CDR3. Trimming took 8 bases from V and 0 from J, leaving 11 bases between them. The CDR3 nucleotides read TGTGCCAGCGCCCATGACTCCTCCTACGAGCAGTACTTC. Amino acid sequence: CASAHDSSYEQYF.

V and J are TRBV29-1 and TRBJ2-5; no clear D. This CDR3 has 11 amino acids. CDR1 and CDR2 from the germline V gene are SQVTM and ANQGSEA. The V end was cut by 2 bases, the J end by 5 bases, with 6 bases between. CDR3 in amino acids: CSVEPQETQYF. CDR3 DNA: TGCAGCGTTGAACCGCAGGAGACCCAGTACTTC.

The chain employs TRBV19 and TRBJ1-1; 8 nucleotides match TRBD1. This CDR3 is 14 amino acids long. Per the germline V gene, CDR1 is LNHDA and CDR2 is SQIVND (reference sequence). J gave up 4 bases and V 5 bases, and 6 bases lay outside the gene matches. The CDR3: CASSAWTGFTEAFF. CDR3 coding DNA: TGTGCCAGTAGTGCATGGACAGGGTTCACTGAAGCTTTCTTT.

The chain couples TRBV2 to TRBJ2-5, with 9 positions matching TRBD2. CDR1 and CDR2 (germline): SNHLY, FYNNEI. V shed 5 bases and J 5 bases; nucleotides not matched to a gene: 18. This CDR3 contains 18 residues. The CDR3 nucleotides are TGTGCCAGCAGTCGGGGCCCGGGGGAGCGGGGGGCGGGGGAGACCCAGTACTTC. Encoded protein: CASSRGPGERGAGETQYF.

This chain uses TRBV29-1 with TRBJ1-1; TRBD1 is a possible D gene (5 bases). CDR3 length equals 14 residues. Trimming removed 3 bases at V and 0 bases at J, with 11 bases between. CDR1 and CDR2 from the germline V gene are SQVTM and ANQGSEA. CDR3 residues: CSVETDLMNTEAFF. CDR3 coding DNA: TGCAGCGTTGAGACAGACCTTATGAACACTGAAGCTTTCTTT.

This sequence joins TRBV10-3 and TRBJ2-5; D might be TRBD2 (6 bases). Germline lookup yields CDR1 ENHRY and CDR2 SYGVKD. The CDR3 has 16 amino acids. Trimming left V 0 bases short and J 4 bases short, with 15 bases between. The CDR3 bases are TGTGCCATCAGTGAGTCCACAGGAGGGGCAGGAGAGACCCAGTACTTC. This translates into CAISESTGGAGETQYF.

This clone was observed a handful of times. The chain uses TRBV19 and TRBJ2-2, with D maybe TRBD2 (6 bases). Trimming shortened V by 5 bases and J by 5 bases, and 18 bases separated the two germline ends. The CDR3 is made up of 16 amino acids. Germline CDR1 reads LNHDA; CDR2 reads SQIVND (reference sequence). The CDR3 here is CASSVGTFRGTGELFF. The CDR3 coding sequence is TGTGCCAGTAGTGTCGGGACTTTCCGTGGGACCGGGGAGCTGTTTTTT.

A few counts support this clone. This chain uses TRBV4-3 with TRBJ2-7; 7 nucleotides align to TRBD1. Germline V CDR1 and CDR2: LGHNA, YSLEER. The CDR3 has 14 amino acids. V gave up 3 bases and J gave up 2 bases; unmatched junction bases: 4. CDR3: CASSHRDSPYEQYF. The CDR3, as DNA: TGCGCCAGCAGCCACCGGGACAGCCCCTACGAGCAGTACTTC.

The chain links TRBV4-2 to TRBJ2-1; 12 positions match TRBD2. Germline CDR1 reads LGHNA; CDR2 reads YNFKEQ. V lost 4 bases and J lost 8; bases outside the gene matches: 12. This CDR3 is 17 amino acids long. Here the CDR3 reads CASSPKLAGGRAHEQFF. The CDR3 bases are TGTGCCAGCAGCCCGAAACTAGCGGGGGGTAGAGCCCATGAGCAGTTCTTC.

This clone has only a few counts. The V and J genes are TRBV11-2 and TRBJ2-3, with 10 positions matching TRBD1. CDR3 length: 16 amino acids. The germline V gene encodes CDR1 SGHAT and CDR2 FQNNGV. The J segment lost 5 bases and the V segment lost 5 bases, leaving 10 bases of the junction unmatched. Written as DNA, the CDR3 is TGTGCCAGCAGCCCCAGACAGGGGGCTAGCGGAGATACGCAGTATTTT. It specifies CASSPRQGASGDTQYF.

V and J are TRBV2 and TRBJ2-7; 10 bases agree with TRBD2. Germline V gene lookup returns CDR1 SNHLY and CDR2 FYNNEI. The junction had 9 bases not matched to a gene; V was cut back by 6 bases and J by 4 bases. This CDR3 has 15 residues. CDR3 coding DNA: TGTGCCAGCAGCTTCTCTAGCGGGGGACTGTACGAGCAGTACTTC. This codes for CASSFSSGGLYEQYF.

To note about this clone: One end of the junction varies from germline; a read error may be responsible. Other nucleotide sequences from this sample produce the same CDR3. This chain connects TRBV5-6 to TRBJ1-6; D gene unclear. Germline-derived CDR1 and CDR2 are SGHDT and YYEEEE. This CDR3 region has 14 residues. The CDR3 DNA follows: TGTGCCAGCAGCTTGTTCGGGTATAATTCCCCCCTCCACTTT. Translated, it gives CASSLFGYNSPLHF. The complete variable domain, with remaining parts taken from reference TRBV5-6 and TRBJ1-6, reads DAGVTQSPTHLIKTRGQQVTLRCSPKSGHDTVSWYQQALGQGPQFIFQYYEEEERQRGNFPDRFSGHQFPNYSSELNVNALLLGDSALYLCASSLFGYNSPLHFGNGTRLTVT.

This chain connects TRBV28 to TRBJ1-3; 9 nucleotides align to TRBD1. Germline V gene sequence: CDR1 MDHEN, CDR2 SYDVKM. The CDR3 extends over 15 amino acids. After removal of 6 bases from V and 7 bases from J, the junction contained 10 bases not matched to a gene. The CDR3 DNA sequence: TGTGCCAGCAGCACTCCGGGACAGGGTTTCAACACCATATATTTT. This sequence encodes CASSTPGQGFNTIYF.

The J gene is TRBJ1-5, the V gene TRBV4-1; the D gene is possibly TRBD1 (5 bases). This CDR3 has 16 residues. The V gene's germline CDR1 is MGHRA and CDR2 YSYEKL. The V and J ends lost 7 bases and 0 bases respectively, with 16 bases between them. The CDR3 region is CASNPGGPYSNQPQHF. As DNA, the CDR3 is TGCGCCAGCAACCCGGGGGGACCATATAGCAATCAGCCCCAGCATTTT.

This chain connects TRBV5-6 to TRBJ2-6; TRBD1 is a possible D gene (5 bases). V was shortened by 4 bases and J by 5 bases, with 7 bases between the two germline ends. Germline V gene lookup returns CDR1 SGHDT and CDR2 YYEEEE. This CDR3 contains 13 residues. The CDR3 is CASSQDRANVLTF. DNA of the CDR3: TGTGCCAGCAGCCAGGACAGGGCCAACGTCCTGACTTTC. The full variable domain, completed using reference TRBV5-6 and TRBJ2-6, is DAGVTQSPTHLIKTRGQQVTLRCSPKSGHDTVSWYQQALGQGPQFIFQYYEEEERQRGNFPDRFSGHQFPNYSSELNVNALLLGDSALYLCASSQDRANVLTFGAGSRLTVL.

V is TRBV6-6 and J is TRBJ2-1, with 10 bases matching TRBD2. CDR3 length: 15 residues. J gave up 5 bases and V 5 bases, and 6 bases lay outside the gene matches. Germline assignment: CDR1 MNHNY and CDR2 SVGAGI (reference sequence). The CDR3 reads CASSHKRGGNNEQFF. In DNA, the CDR3 is TGTGCCAGCAGTCACAAGCGGGGGGGTAACAATGAGCAGTTCTTC.

This clone was seen only a few times. The V and J genes are TRBV9 and TRBJ2-2, with 8 bases that match TRBD2. Trimming at V came to 0 bases and at J to 7 bases, leaving 14 bases not matched to a gene. Germline values: CDR1 SGDLS, CDR2 YYNGEE. The CDR3 contains 18 residues. Here the CDR3 reads CASSVAPVSSGGSGELFF. The CDR3 DNA reads TGTGCCAGCAGCGTAGCTCCGGTTTCGAGCGGGGGAAGCGGGGAGCTGTTTTTT.

The CDR3 DNA follows: TGTGCCAGCAGCCCCGGGATATCGTCCTCCTACGAGCAGTACTTC. This sequence encodes CASSPGISSSYEQYF. The chain carries TRBV11-2 and TRBJ2-7; TRBD2 might be the D (5 bases). V lost 5 bases and J 0 bases, leaving 14 bases between the germline ends. CDR3 length: 15 residues. Germline CDR1 reads SGHAT; CDR2 reads FQNNGV.

This chain links TRBV7-3 with TRBJ2-1, with 10 bases fitting TRBD2. Germline CDR1 is SGHTA and CDR2 is FQGTGA. Trimming took 6 bases from V and 5 from J; bases not matched to a gene: 4. The CDR3 consists of 14 residues. The CDR3 sequence is CASSLAGANNEQFF. CDR3 DNA sequence: TGTGCCAGCAGTCTAGCGGGGGCCAACAATGAGCAGTTCTTC. Complete variable domain (other parts from reference TRBV7-3 and TRBJ2-1): GAGVSQTPSNKVTEKGKYVELRCDPISGHTALYWYRQSLGQGPEFLIYFQGTGAADDSGLPNDRFFAVRPEGSVSTLKIQRTERGDSAVYLCASSLAGANNEQFFGPGTRLTVL.